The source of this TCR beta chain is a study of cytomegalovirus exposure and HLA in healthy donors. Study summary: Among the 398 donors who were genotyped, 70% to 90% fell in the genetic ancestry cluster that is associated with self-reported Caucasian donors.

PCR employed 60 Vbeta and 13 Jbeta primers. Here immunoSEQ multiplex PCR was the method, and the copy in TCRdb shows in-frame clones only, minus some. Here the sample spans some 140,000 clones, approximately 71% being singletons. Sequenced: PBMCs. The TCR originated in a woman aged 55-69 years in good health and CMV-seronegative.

CDR3 protein: CASSAKGQRLAKNIQYF. Here the CDR3 DNA reads TGTGCCAGCAGTGCCAAGGGACAGCGACTAGCCAAAAACATTCAGTACTTC. V gene TRBV27 combines with J gene TRBJ2-4; TRBD1 matches at 7 bases. The CDR3 sequence is 17 residues long. Per germline, CDR1 MNHEY and CDR2 SMNVEV (reference sequence). Trimming took 5 bases from V and 0 from J; bases not matched to a gene: 10.